This T cell receptor beta chain was obtained from a study of blood T cell repertoires in COVID-19. Germline-derived CDR1 and CDR2 are ENHRY and SYGVKD. V was shortened by 9 bases and J by 5 bases, with 9 bases between the two germline ends. The CDR3 is 11 amino acids. The table came from immunoSEQ multiplex PCR; TCRdb's copy has only in-frame clones and leaves some out. The sample consists of about 200,000 clones, 83% of them appearing once. This chain joins TRBV10-3 and TRBJ2-3, with D possibly TRBD2 on 6 matching bases. The receptor was derived from a woman aged 45-60 years who had been exposed to COVID-19. The specimen was PBMCs or T cells enriched from blood (not recorded which). The CDR3 reads CAIGRGDTQYF. The CDR3 region has the DNA TGTGCCATAGGGCGGGGAGATACGCAGTATTTT.